Shown below are 11 T cell receptor beta chains from a single sample sequenced in a study of radiation and T cells in renal cell carcinoma. Sequencing was performed with immunoSEQ multiplex PCR; in TCRdb, only in-frame clones are kept and a portion is missing. Of 130,000 or so clones listed, roughly 83% are singletons. Time point in this sample: baseline pretreatment blood. Documented treatment: 15 Gy SBRT to primary tumor, nephrectomy 4 weeks later. The input for sequencing was blood, taken from a patient whose treatment included radiotherapy and nephrectomy. The receptor set was obtained from a woman aged 45-59 years with renal cell carcinoma.

The chain links TRBV5-1 to TRBJ2-5, with D unclear. Germline V gene sequence: CDR1 SGHRS, CDR2 YFSETQ. The CDR3 length is 11 residues. Between the trimmed V and J ends, which lost 6 bases and 5 bases, there was a span of 8 bases. The CDR3 bases are TGCGCCAGCACGGAACTCGAGACCCAGTACTTC. It is translated as CASTELETQYF.

This clone was seen only a few times. V gene TRBV6-1 combines with J gene TRBJ1-1, with no clear D. The CDR3 runs to 13 residues. V was cut by 5 bases and J by 10 bases, with 17 bases left in between. Germline CDR1 is MNHNS and CDR2 is SASEGT. The CDR3 coding sequence is TGTGCCAGCAGTCCAGACTGGTCACGGGGAGCTTTCTTT. Translated: CASSPDWSRGAFF.

This clone was observed a handful of times. The chain is built from TRBV11-2 and TRBJ1-2; D is unresolved. Germline V gene lookup returns CDR1 SGHAT and CDR2 FQNNGV. CDR3 length equals 14 residues. V lost 7 bases and J 0 bases, leaving 12 bases between the germline ends. This chain's CDR3 is CASTNMLANYGYTF. The CDR3 nucleotides are TGTGCCAGCACCAACATGTTAGCTAACTATGGCTACACCTTC. Drawing the rest from reference TRBV11-2 and TRBJ1-2, the complete variable domain is EAGVAQSPRYKIIEKRQSVAFWCNPISGHATLYWYQQILGQGPKLLIQFQNNGVVDDSQLPKDRFSAERLKGVDSTLKIQPAKLEDSAVYLCASTNMLANYGYTFGSGTRLTVV.

The chain links TRBV29-1 to TRBJ2-1, with D possibly TRBD2 on 6 matching bases. CDR1 and CDR2 from the germline V gene are SQVTM and ANQGSEA. The ends were cut back, 6 bases at V and 9 bases at J, with 21 bases in the middle. The CDR3 is 14 amino acids. CDR3 amino acids: CSVSRDLTAGEQFF. The CDR3 region has the DNA TGCAGCGTAAGCCGGGACTTGACGGCGGGTGAGCAGTTCTTC.

The chain employs TRBV7-2 and TRBJ1-5; D gene ambiguous. Germline values: CDR1 SGHTA, CDR2 FQGNSA. The CDR3 spans 16 residues. V was shortened by 3 bases and J by 0 bases, with 12 bases between the two germline ends. As DNA, the CDR3 is TGTGCCAGCAGCTTCTCCTTGCAGCATAGCAATCAGCCCCAGCATTTT. This sequence encodes CASSFSLQHSNQPQHF.

The chain has TRBV11-2 and TRBJ1-1, with D unclear. The CDR3 totals 15 residues. V was cut by 5 bases and J by 0 bases, with 13 bases left in between. The V gene's germline CDR1 is SGHAT and CDR2 FQNNGV. CDR3 sequence reads: CASSSKGILNTEAFF. Written as DNA, the CDR3 is TGTGCCAGCAGCAGTAAAGGGATTTTGAACACTGAAGCTTTCTTT.

The V call is TRBV2, the J call TRBJ1-3; D might be TRBD1 (5 bases). CDR1 SNHLY and CDR2 FYNNEI come from the germline V gene. This CDR3 contains 13 residues. V dropped 5 bases and J dropped 0 bases, with 5 bases sitting between them. CDR3 bases: TGTGCCAGCAGTACAGGCTCTGGAAACACCATATATTTT. Protein: CASSTGSGNTIYF.

The chain carries TRBV10-3 and TRBJ1-5; D is unresolved. V gave up 2 bases and J gave up 0 bases, with 8 bases separating them. CDR1 ENHRY and CDR2 SYGVKD come from the germline V gene. This CDR3 contains 15 residues. This CDR3 reads CAISESQNSNQPQHF. The DNA of the CDR3 is TGTGCCATCAGTGAGAGCCAGAATAGCAATCAGCCCCAGCATTTT.

This clone turned up a few times. The gene calls are TRBV28 and TRBJ2-5, with no clear D. The J call may be faulty, since TRBJ2-7 better matches the DNA end. Germline V CDR1 and CDR2: MDHEN, SYDVKM. The CDR3 extends over 13 amino acids. CDR3 in DNA: TGTGCCAGCCACGGACGGAGCTCCTACGAGCAGTACTTC. This translates into CASHGRSSYEQYF.

This clone was detected only a few times. This chain connects TRBV9 to TRBJ1-1; D gene unclear. This CDR3 comprises 15 residues. V dropped 4 bases and J dropped 1 base, with 14 bases sitting between them. Per the germline V gene, CDR1 is SGDLS and CDR2 is YYNGEE. The CDR3: CASSPKISPNTEAFF. As DNA, the CDR3 is TGTGCCAGCAGCCCCAAGATCAGCCCGAACACTGAAGCTTTCTTT.

The J gene is TRBJ1-1, the V gene TRBV20-1; D is undetermined. CDR1 is DFQATT and CDR2 is SNEGSKA in the germline V gene (reference sequence). V was shortened by 5 bases and J by 6 bases, with 10 bases between the two germline ends. The CDR3 extends over 11 amino acids. This chain's CDR3 is CSAPVQAEAFF. CDR3 bases: TGCAGTGCTCCAGTCCAGGCTGAAGCTTTCTTT.